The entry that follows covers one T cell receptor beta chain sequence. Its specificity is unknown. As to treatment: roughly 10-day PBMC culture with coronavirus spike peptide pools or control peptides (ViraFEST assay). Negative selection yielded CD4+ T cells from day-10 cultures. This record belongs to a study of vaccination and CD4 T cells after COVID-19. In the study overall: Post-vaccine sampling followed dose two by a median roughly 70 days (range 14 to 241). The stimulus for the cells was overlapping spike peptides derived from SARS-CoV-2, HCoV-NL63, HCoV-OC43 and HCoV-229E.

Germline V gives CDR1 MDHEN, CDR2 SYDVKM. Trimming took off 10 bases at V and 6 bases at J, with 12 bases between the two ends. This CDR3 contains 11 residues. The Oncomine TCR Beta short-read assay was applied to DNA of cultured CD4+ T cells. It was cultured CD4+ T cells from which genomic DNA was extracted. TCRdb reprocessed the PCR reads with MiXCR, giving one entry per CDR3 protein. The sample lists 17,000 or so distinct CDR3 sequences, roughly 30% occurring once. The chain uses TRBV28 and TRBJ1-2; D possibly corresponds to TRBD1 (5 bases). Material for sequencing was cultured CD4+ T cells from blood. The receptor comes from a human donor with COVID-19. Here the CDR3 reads CATRRGNGYTF. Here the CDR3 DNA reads TGTGCCACTCGACGGGGGAATGGCTACACCTTC.